The clone carrying this T cell receptor (beta chain) was seen more than once but under ten times. The antigen is not known. V lost 3 bases and J lost 8; bases outside the gene matches: 6. The CDR3 consists of 15 residues. Germline CDR1 and CDR2: GTSNPN and SVGIG (reference sequence). cDNA synthesis used the whole RNA isolate, giving expressed TCRB sequences. Profiled with immunoSEQ multiplex PCR; TCRdb holds only in-frame clones, not every one. The sample has 130,000 to 150,000 clones, around 9.3% seen once. This entry belongs to a study of beta chain features in type 1 diabetes. Study-wide background: Healthy donors, compared against patients, showed similar age, gender and cell yields.

Study results and caveats: Among type 1 diabetes patients, VDJ junctions had fewer insertions and more deletions. Patients' naive, central memory and regulatory TCRB repertoires appeared more alike than those of healthy donors.

What was sequenced was naive CD4+ T cells from blood. This TCR was sampled from a man between 18 and 35 years old in good health. V and J are TRBV30 and TRBJ2-3; TRBD2 agrees at 15 bases. CDR3 DNA sequence: TGTGCCTGGAGCCGGGGACTAGCGGGGGGACGTACGCAGTATTTT. It codes for CAWSRGLAGGRTQYF.